The 16 T cell receptor beta chains presented below share a single source sample, sequenced in a study of CD8+ T cells in alopecia areata. cDNA prepared by RNA extraction and subsequent reverse transcription served as the template for sequencing. Assay: immunoSEQ multiplex PCR; the TCRdb copy retains only in-frame clones and omits some. The sample has 140,000 to 150,000 clones; about 90% are singletons. The sample here was CD8+ T cells sorted from blood, taken at week 0. All receptors come from a human donor with alopecia areata.

The chain employs TRBV7-8 and TRBJ1-5, with TRBD1 identical over 7 bases. The V segment lost 2 bases and the J segment 0 bases; nucleotides outside the gene matches: 10. This CDR3 is 18 amino acids long. Per the germline V gene, CDR1 is SGHVS and CDR2 is FQNEAQ. CDR3 nucleotides: TGTGCCAGCAGCTTACCGGGGACAGCCGCCTATAGCAATCAGCCCCAGCATTTT. This translates into CASSLPGTAAYSNQPQHF.

The rearrangement links TRBV6-1 to TRBJ2-5; D is tentatively TRBD1 or TRBD2 (5 bases each). Germline V lookup: CDR1 MNHNS, CDR2 SASEGT. The CDR3 is 13 residues long. Trimming left V 6 bases short and J 4 bases short, with 12 bases between. In DNA form, the CDR3 reads TGTGCCAGCAGGGTCGGGACGCGAGAGACCCAGTACTTC. Translation gives CASRVGTRETQYF.

The chain carries TRBV6-5 and TRBJ2-7; D is uncertain. Germline V gene sequence: CDR1 MNHEY, CDR2 SVGAGI. The CDR3 contains 13 residues. Trimming stripped 4 bases from V and 3 bases from J, with 10 bases between. The CDR3 sequence: CASSFGPRYEQYF. Here the CDR3 DNA reads TGTGCCAGCAGTTTCGGACCGCGCTACGAGCAGTACTTC.

This rearrangement joins TRBV7-6 to TRBJ2-7; tentative D call: TRBD2 (5 bases). With 1 base removed from V and 0 bases from J, the gap between germline ends came to 13 bases. The CDR3 sequence is 16 residues long. Germline V gene data show CDR1 as SGHVS and CDR2 as FNYEAQ. The CDR3 DNA reads TGTGCCAGCAGCTTAGGCGGGTCCTATAGCTCCTACGAGCAGTACTTC. It codes for CASSLGGSYSSYEQYF.

V is TRBV29-1 and J is TRBJ2-7; 7 bases fit TRBD1. Germline-derived CDR1 and CDR2 are SQVTM and ANQGSEA. Trimming cost V 1 base and J 1 base; bases outside gene matches: 7. The CDR3 spans 15 residues. The CDR3 loop reads CSVEVPGQLSYEQYF. As DNA, the CDR3 is TGCAGCGTTGAAGTTCCGGGACAGCTGTCCTACGAGCAGTACTTC.

J is TRBJ1-1 and V is TRBV4-1, with D perhaps TRBD1 (5 bases). V dropped 5 bases and J dropped 0 bases, with 10 bases sitting between them. Germline lookup yields CDR1 MGHRA and CDR2 YSYEKL. The CDR3 totals 14 residues. The chain's CDR3 is CASSFDSLNTEAFF. CDR3 DNA: TGCGCCAGCAGCTTCGACAGCCTGAACACTGAAGCTTTCTTT.

The chain uses TRBV29-1 and TRBJ2-1; tentative D call: TRBD1 (5 bases). V lost 4 bases, J lost 2 bases, and 12 bases lay in between. The CDR3 is made up of 14 amino acids. In germline, CDR1 is SQVTM, CDR2 ANQGSEA. The CDR3, as DNA: TGCAGCGTTGTGGGGCGCCAAACCTACAATGAGCAGTTCTTC. This encodes CSVVGRQTYNEQFF.

This clone was observed once. This chain uses TRBV7-9 with TRBJ2-3, with a possible D match to TRBD1 (6 bases). This CDR3 has 13 residues. V dropped 2 bases and J dropped 4 bases, with 7 bases sitting between them. Germline loops: CDR1 SEHNR, CDR2 FQNEAQ (reference sequence). The CDR3 coding sequence is TGTGCCAGCAGCTTACGGACAGCAGATACGCAGTATTTT. This codes for CASSLRTADTQYF.

The gene calls are TRBV27 and TRBJ2-7; D might be TRBD2 (5 bases). Germline lookup yields CDR1 MNHEY and CDR2 SMNVEV (reference sequence). The CDR3 is 12 residues long. Trimming pared 6 bases from V and 3 bases from J, leaving 9 bases between. CDR3 DNA: TGTGCCAGCAGCAGCGGCTTCTACGAGCAGTACTTC. This sequence encodes CASSSGFYEQYF.

The rearrangement uses TRBV14 and TRBJ2-1; 11 nucleotides line up with TRBD2. The J segment lost 6 bases and the V segment lost 4 bases, leaving 5 bases of the junction unmatched. There are 15 residues in the CDR3. Per germline, CDR1 SGHDN and CDR2 FVKESK. CDR3 residues: CASSPLAGGPNEQFF. The CDR3, as DNA: TGTGCCAGCAGCCCGCTAGCGGGGGGCCCCAATGAGCAGTTCTTC.

The chain links TRBV27 to TRBJ2-1, with D tentatively TRBD1 (5 bases). The CDR3 sequence is 17 residues long. Looked up from germline, CDR1 is MNHEY and CDR2 is SMNVEV (reference sequence). Deletions cut 5 bases from V and 7 bases from J, with 24 bases between. CDR3 nucleotides: TGTGCCAGCAGTAAAACTCAGGTAGGGGAAAGCACAAATGAGCAGTTCTTC. Translating it yields CASSKTQVGESTNEQFF.

This rearrangement joins TRBV7-9 to TRBJ2-7; 7 bases fit TRBD1. Germline V gene lookup returns CDR1 SEHNR and CDR2 FQNEAQ (reference sequence). This CDR3 contains 14 residues. Unmatched junction bases numbered 5, after V lost 4 bases and J lost 2 bases. CDR3: CASSSSGQPYEQYF. For the CDR3, the DNA is TGTGCCAGCAGCTCTTCGGGACAGCCCTACGAGCAGTACTTC.

The rearrangement uses TRBV5-4 and TRBJ2-3; possible D gene TRBD2, 5 bases. Per germline, CDR1 SGHNT and CDR2 YYREEE (reference sequence). The CDR3 consists of 15 residues. Deletions cut 4 bases from V and 4 bases from J, with 16 bases between. The CDR3 region has the DNA TGTGCCAGCAGCCGGCGTGGTTGGGGAGCAGATACGCAGTATTTT. Translation: CASSRRGWGADTQYF.

A remark on this clone: Its ends do not fully match the called genes, so a read error is possible. The CDR3: CANSLAGYEQYF. In nucleotides, the CDR3 is TGTGCCAACAGCTTAGCAGGGTACGAGCAGTACTTC. The rearrangement uses TRBV7-6 and TRBJ2-7, with D possibly being TRBD1 (5 bases). This CDR3 comprises 12 residues. Germline V gene lookup returns CDR1 SGHVS and CDR2 FNYEAQ.

The chain is built from TRBV12-5 and TRBJ2-3; a weak D match, TRBD1 (6 bases). The ends were cut back, 6 bases at V and 3 bases at J, with 13 bases in the middle. The CDR3 is 14 residues long. CDR1 and CDR2 from the germline V gene are LGHNT and FRNRAP. CDR3 in DNA: TGTGCTAGTGGCAATATAGGGGGAACAGATACGCAGTATTTT. Translated, it gives CASGNIGGTDTQYF. Full variable domain (outside the CDR3, taken from reference TRBV12-5 and TRBJ2-3): DARVTQTPRHKVTEMGQEVTMRCQPILGHNTVFWYRQTMMQGLELLAYFRNRAPLDDSGMPKDRFSAEMPDATLATLKIQPSEPRDSAVYFCASGNIGGTDTQYFGPGTRLTVL.

The chain uses TRBV9 and TRBJ1-2, with TRBD1 matching over 9 bases. Germline V gives CDR1 SGDLS, CDR2 YYNGEE. The V gene end was trimmed by 3 bases and the J gene end by 4 bases; junction bases not matched to a gene: 7. This CDR3 contains 15 residues. The CDR3 here is CASSATTGGVYGYTF. The CDR3 DNA reads as TGTGCCAGCAGCGCTACTACAGGGGGCGTCTATGGCTACACCTTC.